This is a list of T cell receptor beta chains from one sample in a study of T cells after posttransplantation cyclophosphamide. Sequencing was performed with immunoSEQ multiplex PCR; in TCRdb, only in-frame clones are kept and a portion is missing. This repertoire holds more than 35,000 clones, and none appear only once. The sequenced material came from PBMCs. The receptors come from a man aged 45-65 years in good health, CMV-negative, and a related stem cell transplant donor. Both conserved end residues are part of each CDR3. The D gene is left open where the match is weak. Clone size is given for some rows only: seen once, a few or many times, or a class if the clone is expanded.

D	V	J	size	CDR3	DNA
TRBD1	TRBV5-1	TRBJ1-3	many	CASSLGTGSGNTIYF	TGCGCCAGCAGCCTCGGGACAGGCTCTGGAAACACCATATATTTT
NA	TRBV2	TRBJ2-4	many	CASSGSQGGGNIQYF	TGTGCCAGCAGTGGGTCACAGGGCGGTGGAAACATTCAGTACTTC
TRBD1	TRBV19	TRBJ2-7	many	CASSVTPGQRQYEQYF	TGTGCCAGTAGTGTTACTCCGGGACAGCGGCAATACGAGCAGTACTTC
TRBD1	TRBV14	TRBJ1-2	many	CASSQDFGTGPAGYTF	TGTGCCAGCAGCCAAGACTTTGGGACAGGGCCTGCTGGCTACACCTTC
NA	TRBV4-3	TRBJ1-3	many	CASSQDVGGSGNTIYF	TGCGCCAGCAGCCAAGATGTAGGGGGCTCTGGAAACACCATATATTTT
TRBD2	TRBV5-1	TRBJ2-5	NA	CASSPQGATGLAEGETQYF	TGCGCCAGCAGCCCTCAAGGGGCCACGGGACTAGCGGAGGGGGAGACCCAGTACTTC
NA	TRBV6-5	TRBJ2-2	many	CASQRDRLTGELFF	TGTGCCAGTCAGAGAGACAGGCTTACCGGGGAGCTGTTTTTT
TRBD1	TRBV5-4	TRBJ1-2	NA	CASSLVAGQGDYGYTF	TGTGCCAGCAGCCTAGTGGCCGGACAGGGCGACTATGGCTACACCTTC
NA	TRBV27	TRBJ1-2	many	CASSEGGAWYGYTF	TGTGCCAGCTCGGAAGGGGGGGCTTGGTATGGCTACACCTTC
NA	TRBV10-2	TRBJ2-1	many	CASSESGGYNEQFF	TGCGCCAGCAGTGAGTCGGGGGGTTACAATGAGCAGTTCTTC
TRBD2	TRBV4-3	TRBJ2-3	many	CASSQASGGDTQYF	TGCGCCAGCAGCCAAGCTAGCGGGGGAGATACGCAGTATTTT
NA	TRBV27	TRBJ2-3	many	CASSLGAGTKDTQYF	TGTGCCAGCAGTTTAGGGGCTGGGACAAAAGATACGCAGTATTTT
NA	TRBV11-2	TRBJ2-3	many	CASSSSWWGRTDTQYF	TGTGCCAGCAGCTCCTCTTGGTGGGGGCGAACAGATACGCAGTATTTT
NA	TRBV19	TRBJ1-6	few	CASKRNYNSPLHF	TGTGCCAGTAAGAGGAACTATAATTCACCCCTCCACTTT
NA	TRBV10-3	TRBJ1-5	few	CAISKGLDRNQPQHF	TGTGCCATCAGTAAGGGGCTAGATCGGAATCAGCCCCAGCATTTT
TRBD1	TRBV5-1	TRBJ2-7	many	CASSTAQTGIEQYF	TGCGCCAGCAGCACCGCCCAGACAGGGATCGAGCAGTACTTC
TRBD1	TRBV5-1	TRBJ1-1	many	CASSGVQGATLEAFF	TGCGCCAGCAGCGGGGTACAGGGGGCCACGCTTGAAGCTTTCTTT
TRBD2	TRBV5-3	TRBJ2-7	many	CARSLRGGYEQYF	TGTGCCAGAAGCTTGCGGGGGGGCTACGAGCAGTACTTC
NA	TRBV7-9	TRBJ2-7	many	CASSPGIARAYEQYF	TGTGCCAGCAGCCCCGGGATAGCGCGGGCTTACGAGCAGTACTTC
NA	TRBV5-1	TRBJ1-4	many	CASTSTGDRVEKLFF	TGCGCCAGCACCTCGACGGGGGATCGGGTGGAAAAACTGTTTTTT
TRBD2	TRBV5-3	TRBJ2-1	NA	CARSSASGEGEQFF	TGTGCCAGAAGCTCAGCCAGCGGGGAAGGGGAGCAGTTCTTC
TRBD1	TRBV7-8	TRBJ1-1	many	CASSWGQMNTEAFF	TGTGCCAGCAGCTGGGGACAGATGAACACTGAAGCTTTCTTT
TRBD1	TRBV12-5	TRBJ2-1	few	CASGLSPGTVTYNEQFF	TGTGCTAGTGGTTTGTCTCCCGGGACAGTCACCTACAATGAGCAGTTCTTC
TRBD1	TRBV12-5	TRBJ2-1	many	CASGPRTGIYNEQFF	TGTGCTAGTGGTCCCCGGACAGGGATATACAATGAGCAGTTCTTC
NA	TRBV9	TRBJ2-5	many	CASSTGRVAGETQYF	TGTGCCAGCAGCACTGGTCGAGTAGCCGGAGAGACCCAGTACTTC
NA	TRBV7-9	TRBJ2-7	many	CASSSTSSYEQYF	TGTGCCAGCAGCTCGACAAGCTCCTACGAGCAGTACTTC
NA	TRBV4-1	TRBJ2-7	many	CASSQVGTMYEQYF	TGCGCCAGCAGCCAAGTCGGGACAATGTACGAGCAGTACTTC
TRBD1	TRBV18	TRBJ1-1	many	CASSPGQGADTEAFF	TGTGCCAGCTCACCGGGGCAGGGGGCGGACACTGAAGCTTTCTTT
NA	TRBV6-1	TRBJ2-7	many	CASSEIGVGDYEQYF	TGTGCCAGCAGTGAAATCGGGGTTGGTGACTACGAGCAGTACTTC
NA	TRBV7-6	TRBJ1-1	many	CASSIGGPNTEAFF	TGTGCCAGCAGCATAGGCGGTCCGAACACTGAAGCTTTCTTT
TRBD1	TRBV18	TRBJ1-2	few	CASSPTGTVNTYGYTF	TGTGCCAGCTCACCTACCGGGACAGTAAATACCTATGGCTACACCTTC
NA	TRBV7-9	TRBJ2-7	many	CASSPPFHRVETYEQYF	TGTGCCAGCAGCCCGCCGTTCCACAGGGTCGAGACCTACGAGCAGTACTTC
NA	TRBV18	TRBJ1-1	many	CASSLRGTEAFF	TGTGCCAGCTCCCTTCGGGGAACTGAAGCTTTCTTT
NA	TRBV2	TRBJ2-1	NA	CASSDRRESEFF	TGTGCCAGCAGTGACAGGAGGGAGAGTGAGTTCTTC